The rows below give T cell receptor beta chains drawn from one sample of a study of T cell changes during pregnancy in multiple sclerosis. Sequencing used immunoSEQ multiplex PCR; TCRdb keeps in-frame clones, though not all of them. The sample has about 49,000 clones, 94% seen once. This sample comprised CD8+ T cells from peripheral blood mononuclear cells, obtained before pregnancy. These receptors all stem from a female donor with multiple sclerosis, enrolled in a pregnancy study. Both conserved end residues are part of each CDR3. Each record gives: V gene, clone size, D gene, J gene, CDR3 DNA, CDR3 protein. A D gene is named only where the DNA matches it firmly. Size values are once, few and many counts, or a class for expanded clones, and some rows have none.

TRBV7-9	-	-	TRBJ1-1	TGTGCCAGCAGCCCTACGGGAAAGATGAACACTGAAGCTTTCTTT	CASSPTGKMNTEAFF
TRBV7-8	-	TRBD2	TRBJ2-5	TGTGCCAGCAGCTTCCCGTTCCGTGTTAGCGGGAGGGCGAAGGAGACCCAGTACTTC	CASSFPFRVSGRAKETQYF
TRBV7-9	once	-	TRBJ1-1	TGTGCCAGCAGGGGAGGCGGGGGGCTGCTTGAAGCTTTCTTT	CASRGGGGLLEAFF
TRBV27	-	-	TRBJ1-4	TGTGCCAGCAGTATCTCTCGGGGAGCTAATGAAAAACTGTTTTTT	CASSISRGANEKLFF
TRBV30	-	-	TRBJ2-3	TGTGCCTGGAGTGTGACGACTGGAGATACGCAGTATTTT	CAWSVTTGDTQYF
TRBV7-2	-	TRBD2	TRBJ2-3	TGTGCCAGCAGCCCAGCGGGAAATACAGATACGCAGTATTTT	CASSPAGNTDTQYF
TRBV7-2	-	TRBD2	TRBJ2-3	TGTGCCAGCAGCTTAGGGTTAGCTAGCGGCCCCACAGATACGCAGTATTTT	CASSLGLASGPTDTQYF
TRBV5-6	-	TRBD2	TRBJ2-1	TGTGCCAGCAGCTCCACCGGGACTAGCGGGCCTGGAGGACAGAATGAGCAGTTCTTC	CASSSTGTSGPGGQNEQFF
TRBV28	-	TRBD2	TRBJ2-3	TGTGCCAGCAGTTTAGGGACTACCAACACAGATACGCAGTATTTT	CASSLGTTNTDTQYF
TRBV5-6	-	-	TRBJ2-6	TGTGCCAGCAGCTTGGGATCCTTTAGCTCTGGGGCCAACGTCCTGACTTTC	CASSLGSFSSGANVLTF
TRBV4-1	-	TRBD1	TRBJ1-1	TGCGCCAGCAGCCAAGCAGGGTTTACAGGGGGCACTGAAGCTTTCTTT	CASSQAGFTGGTEAFF
TRBV5-6	-	-	TRBJ1-2	TGTGCCAGCAGCTCACCGACAGGCGCCTACTATGGCTACACCTTC	CASSSPTGAYYGYTF
TRBV6-4	-	TRBD2	TRBJ2-3	TGTGCCAGCAGTGAACTAGCGGGAGCCACAGATACGCAGTATTTT	CASSELAGATDTQYF
TRBV11-1	-	-	TRBJ2-1	TGTGCCAGCAGCATGGACAGCTCCAATGAGCAGTTCTTC	CASSMDSSNEQFF
TRBV5-5	-	-	TRBJ2-7	TGTGCCAGCAGCTTGCCCACGACACTCCGACCCTACGAGCAGTACTTC	CASSLPTTLRPYEQYF
TRBV27	-	TRBD2	TRBJ2-2	TGTGCCAGCAGTTTATGGTCCCTAGCGGGGACCGGGGAGCTGTTTTTT	CASSLWSLAGTGELFF
TRBV11-2	-	-	TRBJ2-7	TGTGCCAGCCAAGAGGGCTTGGACGAGCAGTACTTC	CASQEGLDEQYF
TRBV7-6	-	-	TRBJ1-1	TGTGCCAGCAGCCAGTTTGGGGGGATGAACACTGAAGCTTTCTTT	CASSQFGGMNTEAFF
TRBV13	-	TRBD1	TRBJ2-1	TGTGCCAGCAGCTTAGGGGGCAGGGGACAGTACAATGAGCAGTTCTTC	CASSLGGRGQYNEQFF
TRBV4-3	-	TRBD1	TRBJ1-4	TGCGCCAGCAGCCTTGTCGACAGGGGGCAGGATGAAAAACTGTTTTTT	CASSLVDRGQDEKLFF
TRBV7-3	-	TRBD2	TRBJ2-2	TGTGCCAGCACCTACCTCGGGGGGGCCGGGGAGCTGTTTTTT	CASTYLGGAGELFF
TRBV27	once	TRBD2	TRBJ2-1	TGTGCCAGCAGAATAGCGGGAGGGCCAATTTTCCGGGATGAGCAGTTCTTC	CASRIAGGPIFRDEQFF
TRBV19	-	TRBD1	TRBJ1-5	TGTGCCAGTAATAAAGAGGTGGCAGGGGGTCAGCCCCAGCATTTT	CASNKEVAGGQPQHF
TRBV4-2	once	-	TRBJ2-7	TGTGCCAGCAGCCAAGAAGAAGAGTACGAGCAGTACTTC	CASSQEEEYEQYF
TRBV7-6	-	-	TRBJ2-3	TGTGCCAGCAGCTCCCTGACAGTCCTACGCACAGATACGCAGTATTTT	CASSSLTVLRTDTQYF
TRBV18	-	-	TRBJ2-1	TGTGCCAGCTCACCATCCAACAATGAGCAGTTCTTC	CASSPSNNEQFF
TRBV4-1	-	TRBD2	TRBJ2-7	TGCGCCAGCAGCCAAGATCGGCGGGAGGGTTCCTACGAGCAGTACTTC	CASSQDRREGSYEQYF
TRBV27	-	TRBD1	TRBJ2-7	TGTGCCAGCAGTTTGACAGGGGGCATCTACGAGCAGTACTTC	CASSLTGGIYEQYF
TRBV27	-	-	TRBJ2-5	TGTGCCAGCAGTTTATCCGAGACAGGGAGGGAGACCCAGTACTTC	CASSLSETGRETQYF
TRBV7-3	-	TRBD1	TRBJ1-2	TGTGCCAGCAGCTTGGGACAGGGGGACTATGGCTACACCTTC	CASSLGQGDYGYTF
TRBV7-6	-	TRBD2	TRBJ2-7	TGTGCCAGCAGCCCGTACGGACTAGCGGTAGTCTACGAGCAGTACTTC	CASSPYGLAVVYEQYF
TRBV9	-	TRBD2	TRBJ2-7	TGTGCCAGCACGGGAGGGACCCCCCTGGAGCAGTACTTC	CASTGGTPLEQYF
TRBV9	few	-	TRBJ2-2	TGTGCCAGCAGCGTAGGCGACACCGGGGAGCTGTTTTTT	CASSVGDTGELFF
TRBV5-5	-	-	TRBJ1-1	TGTGCCAGCAGCAATAGACAGGCGATCACTGAAGCTTTCTTT	CASSNRQAITEAFF
TRBV27	-	-	TRBJ2-7	TGTGCCAGCAGTTTATCGTTTGGGAGCGAGCAGTACTTC	CASSLSFGSEQYF
TRBV27	-	TRBD1	TRBJ1-5	TGTGCCAGCAGTGATCGGACAGGGGGACCTTATAGCAATCAGCCCCAGCATTTT	CASSDRTGGPYSNQPQHF
TRBV27	-	-	TRBJ1-1	TGTGCCAGCAGTTTATCGGAGGGGAGCACTGAAGCTTTCTTT	CASSLSEGSTEAFF
TRBV19	-	-	TRBJ1-5	TGTGCCAGTAGTATACTATCTCAGGGCAATCAGCCCCAGCATTTT	CASSILSQGNQPQHF
TRBV19	-	-	TRBJ1-5	TGTGCCAGTAGTATAGCCAGGGGCGGCCATCAGCCCCAGCATTTT	CASSIARGGHQPQHF
TRBV28	-	TRBD2	TRBJ2-7	TGTGCCAGCAGCCCCATTTTCACGGGAGGGACCTACGAGCAGTACTTC	CASSPIFTGGTYEQYF
TRBV5-1	-	-	TRBJ2-7	TGCGCCAGCAGCTTGGCTGCGGGCAGGGAGCAGTACTTC	CASSLAAGREQYF
TRBV27	-	-	TRBJ2-3	TGTGCCAGCAGTTTGGGCAGCACAGATACGCAGTATTTT	CASSLGSTDTQYF
TRBV27	-	-	TRBJ2-1	TGTGCCAGCGTACGTACAGGGCCTACCTCCTACAATGAGCAGTTCTTC	CASVRTGPTSYNEQFF
TRBV25-1	-	TRBD1	TRBJ2-7	TGTGCCAGCATGGGACAGGGTTACTACGAGCAGTACTTC	CASMGQGYYEQYF
TRBV2	-	TRBD1	TRBJ2-4	TGTGCCAGCAGGGGGACAGGGTTGTACGACATTCAGTACTTC	CASRGTGLYDIQYF
TRBV5-5	-	-	TRBJ2-7	TGTGCCAGCAGCCTCTCTGGGGGGTCCGTCTACGAGCAGTACTTC	CASSLSGGSVYEQYF
TRBV9	-	-	TRBJ1-2	TGTGCCAGCAGCGTCGGGACATATGCTAACTATGGCTACACCTTC	CASSVGTYANYGYTF
TRBV19	-	-	TRBJ2-7	TGTGCCAGTAGTATAGGCCTTTTGGGGGGTTACGAGCAGTACTTC	CASSIGLLGGYEQYF
TRBV10-3	-	-	TRBJ2-3	TGTGCCATCAGTGAAACTAGCGGACAGGTGGATACGCAGTATTTT	CAISETSGQVDTQYF
TRBV5-5	-	TRBD1	TRBJ2-7	TGTGCCAGCAGCACGGGACAGGGGAGAAACGAGCAGTACTTC	CASSTGQGRNEQYF
TRBV6-4	few	-	TRBJ1-1	TGTGCCAGCAGTCCAACAGGGACCACTGAAGCTTTCTTT	CASSPTGTTEAFF